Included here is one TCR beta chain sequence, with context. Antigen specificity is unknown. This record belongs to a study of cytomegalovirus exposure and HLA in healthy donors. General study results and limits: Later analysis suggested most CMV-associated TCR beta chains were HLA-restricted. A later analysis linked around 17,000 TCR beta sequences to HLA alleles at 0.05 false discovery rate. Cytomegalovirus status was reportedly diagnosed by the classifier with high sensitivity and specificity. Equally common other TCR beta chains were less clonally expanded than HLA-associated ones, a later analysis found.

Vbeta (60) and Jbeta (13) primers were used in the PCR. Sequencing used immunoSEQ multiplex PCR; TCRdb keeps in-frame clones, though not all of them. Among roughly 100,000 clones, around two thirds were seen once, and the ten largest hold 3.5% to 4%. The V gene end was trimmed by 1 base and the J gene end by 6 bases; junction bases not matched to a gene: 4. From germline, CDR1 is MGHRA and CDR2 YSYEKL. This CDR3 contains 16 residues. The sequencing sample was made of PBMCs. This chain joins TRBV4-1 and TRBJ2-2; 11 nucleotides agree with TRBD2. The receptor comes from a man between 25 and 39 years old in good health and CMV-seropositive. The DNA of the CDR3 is TGCGCCAGCAGCCAAGCGATAGCGGGGGGGCCCGGGGAGCTGTTTTTT. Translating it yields CASSQAIAGGPGELFF.